This T cell receptor beta chain came from a study of shared clonotypes between healthy human individuals. As regards this clone: A junction end diverges from the germline sequence, so it may reflect a read error.

Only in-frame clones appear in the TCRdb table, and some are missing; sequencing was by immunoSEQ multiplex PCR. This sample has 330,000 or so clones, with around 74% found just once. The germline V gene encodes CDR1 SSHAT and CDR2 FNYEAQ (reference sequence). The CDR3 contains 13 residues. The sequenced sample consisted of memory CD4+ T cells sorted from blood. Subset in this sample: CD45RA-negative fraction. The chain carries TRBV7-7 and TRBJ2-3; D not certain. This clonotype was sampled from a man younger than 40 in good health. The CDR3 bases are TGTGCTAGCAGCTTAGTGGACACAGATACGCAGTATTTT. Its translation: CASSLVDTDTQYF.